The rows below give T cell receptor beta chains drawn from one sample of a study of T cells in Graves' hyperthyroidism and ophthalmopathy. TCRdb passed the multiplex PCR reads through MiXCR, listing each CDR3 protein once. The sample contains 350,000 to 400,000 distinct CDR3 sequences, 19% of which appear only once. The material sequenced was blood. The receptors were gathered from a young woman with Graves' hyperthyroidism. CDR3s leave out the opening cysteine and the closing phenylalanine or tryptophan. A D gene is named only where the DNA matches it firmly.

D,J,V,CDR3
-,TRBJ1-1,TRBV28,ASSLVVGRGPEAF
-,TRBJ2-7,TRBV3-1,ASSQEGHEQY
TRBD1,TRBJ2-5,TRBV29-1,SVEGDSGKETQY
TRBD1,TRBJ1-1,TRBV13,ASSDRDRGDRGAEAF
TRBD1,TRBJ2-5,TRBV6-5,ASSYDRVDETQY
-,TRBJ2-7,TRBV28,ASSSSAGSSYEQY
TRBD2,TRBJ2-7,TRBV20-1,SARRRGESYEQY
TRBD2,TRBJ2-5,TRBV12-3/TRBV12-4,ASSSIGLAGPQETQY
TRBD1,TRBJ2-7,TRBV20-1,SADDRATYEQY
TRBD1,TRBJ1-1,TRBV12-3/TRBV12-4,ASSGTVLATEAF
TRBD1,TRBJ1-2,TRBV11-1,ASSWDLDRGPYGYT
-,TRBJ1-1,TRBV11-2,ASSLEVANTEAF
TRBD1,TRBJ2-5,TRBV5-5,ASSLATGQGAETQY
-,TRBJ1-2,TRBV6-1,ASSEGLYYGYT
-,TRBJ2-7,TRBV6-1,ASSQVGRTYEQY